What follows are 29 T cell receptor beta chains derived from one specimen sequenced in a study of early T cells in non-severe SARS-CoV-2 infection. TCRdb used MiXCR to reprocess the 5' RACE reads, holding one entry per CDR3 protein. The data hold around 56,000 distinct CDR3 sequences, with approximately 13% observed a single time. The material sequenced was whole blood, taken at baseline. The receptors come from an adult who was a healthcare worker with PCR-confirmed SARS-CoV-2 infection or an uninfected control (not recorded which).

This clonotype was seen more than once but under ten times. The chain uses TRBV28 and TRBJ2-7; the D is unclear. Germline V gene lookup returns CDR1 MDHEN and CDR2 SYDVKM. The CDR3 spans 11 residues. V was clipped by 8 bases and J by 3 bases, with 8 bases between them. The CDR3 here is CASGSYYEQYF. The CDR3 bases are TGTGCCAGCGGGTCTTACTACGAGCAGTACTTC.

This clonotype was seen a few times. This chain connects TRBV7-9 to TRBJ1-4, with 7 bases aligning to TRBD1. This CDR3 contains 14 residues. The V segment lost 4 bases and the J segment 8 bases; nucleotides outside the gene matches: 7. Germline loops: CDR1 SEHNR, CDR2 FQNEAQ (reference sequence). The CDR3 loop is CASSYATGSEKLFF. The CDR3 coding sequence is TGTGCCAGCAGCTACGCGACAGGGAGCGAAAAACTGTTTTTT.

This clonotype was recorded many times. The DNA for the CDR3 is TGCGCCAGCAGCTTGTTCTGGGGTGAGCAGTTCTTC. Its protein is CASSLFWGEQFF. The chain carries TRBV5-1 and TRBJ2-1; D is unclear. Germline V gene sequence: CDR1 SGHRS, CDR2 YFSETQ. Deletions cut 1 base from V and 9 bases from J, with 8 bases between. The CDR3 is made up of 12 amino acids.

This clonotype came up a few times. The chain is built from TRBV5-6 and TRBJ2-3; possible D gene TRBD2, 6 bases. CDR1 and CDR2 from the germline V gene are SGHDT and YYEEEE. The CDR3 is 15 residues long. Trimming removed 4 bases from V and 2 bases from J, with 14 bases in between. CDR3 nucleotides: TGTGCCAGCAGCCCCGGGCGGGGAGCCACAGATACGCAGTATTTT. Translated: CASSPGRGATDTQYF.

There are many counts of this clonotype. The chain is built from TRBV11-3 and TRBJ2-1; the D is unclear. V gave up 4 bases and J gave up 4 bases, with 17 bases separating them. This CDR3 is 16 amino acids long. Germline CDR1 reads SGHNT; CDR2 reads YENEEA. The CDR3 spells CASSSDAGLRYNEQFF. The CDR3 coding sequence is TGTGCCAGCAGCTCCGACGCCGGGCTGAGGTACAATGAGCAGTTCTTC. Using reference TRBV11-3 and TRBJ2-1 for the parts outside the CDR3, the full variable domain is EAGVVQSPRYKIIEKKQPVAFWCNPISGHNTLYWYLQNLGQGPELLIRYENEEAVDDSQLPKDRFSAERLKGVDSTLKIQPAELGDSAVYLCASSSDAGLRYNEQFFGPGTRLTVL.

The rearrangement uses TRBV7-3 and TRBJ2-1; D is unresolved. Trimming pared 2 bases from V and 6 bases from J, leaving 11 bases between. The CDR3 runs to 14 residues. Germline V CDR1 and CDR2: SGHTA, FQGTGA. CDR3 loop: CASSLSGRTNEQFF. The CDR3 DNA is TGTGCCAGCAGCTTATCAGGCCGGACCAATGAGCAGTTCTTC.

This clonotype was found many times. V and J are TRBV29-1 and TRBJ2-2; D uncertain. Trimming removed 4 bases from V and 6 bases from J, with 3 bases in between. Germline V gene data show CDR1 as SQVTM and CDR2 as ANQGSEA. The CDR3 sequence is 10 residues long. The CDR3 loop reads CSVGAGELFF. DNA of the CDR3: TGCAGCGTTGGGGCCGGGGAGCTGTTTTTT.

This clonotype was counted many times. The DNA of the CDR3 is TGTGCCAGCAGTACAGGGTCTGGAAACACCATATATTTT. Its translation is CASSTGSGNTIYF. The chain employs TRBV12-3 or TRBV12-4 and TRBJ1-3, with TRBD1 as a possible D gene (6 bases). With 5 bases removed from V and 1 base from J, the gap between germline ends came to 6 bases. This CDR3 has 13 amino acids.

This clonotype was detected a few times. This chain joins TRBV18 and TRBJ1-3; 7 bases line up with TRBD1. J lost 4 bases, V lost 3 bases, and 6 bases had no gene match. The germline CDR1 and CDR2 sequences are KGHSH and LQKENI. The CDR3 loop spans 15 amino acids. Here the CDR3 DNA reads TGTGCCAGCTCACCCTCGGGACAGCGGGGAAACACCATATATTTT. It encodes CASSPSGQRGNTIYF.

The V call is TRBV5-1, the J call TRBJ2-7, with D tentatively TRBD1 (7 bases). The CDR3 has 13 amino acids. CDR1 and CDR2 from the germline V gene are SGHRS and YFSETQ. The V and J ends lost 0 bases and 6 bases respectively, with 10 bases between them. CDR3 in DNA: TGCGCCAGCAGCTTGGCAGGGGGGCCCGAGCAGTACTTC. Protein: CASSLAGGPEQYF.

This clonotype was picked up many times. This chain uses TRBV7-2 with TRBJ1-1, with D unclear. The length of the CDR3 is 13 residues. V was pared by 2 bases and J by 2 bases, with 6 bases between. CDR1 is SGHTA, CDR2 FQGNSA, per germline. The chain's CDR3 is CASSLPANTEAFF. Written as DNA, the CDR3 is TGTGCCAGCAGCTTACCAGCAAACACTGAAGCTTTCTTT.

This clonotype was seen a handful of times. The chain links TRBV7-9 to TRBJ1-1; a possible D gene is TRBD1 (5 bases). CDR1 and CDR2 from the germline V gene are SEHNR and FQNEAQ (reference sequence). This CDR3 contains 13 residues. The germline V and J ends were trimmed by 1 base and 7 bases, with 10 bases remaining between them. The CDR3 DNA follows: TGTGCCAGCAGCTTAGAAGGGGCGGTTGAAGCTTTCTTT. This translates into CASSLEGAVEAFF.

This clonotype has ten or more counts. This sequence joins TRBV20-1 and TRBJ2-7, with TRBD1 matching 10 bases. The germline V gene has CDR1 DFQATT and CDR2 SNEGSKA (reference sequence). The V and J ends lost 0 bases and 6 bases, in that order; junction bases with no gene match: 8. CDR3 length: 15 residues. The CDR3, as DNA: TGCAGTGCTAGAGATGGAGACAGGGGGCTAAGCGAGCAGTACTTC. The encoded protein is CSARDGDRGLSEQYF.

This clonotype came up many times. V and J are TRBV6-1 and TRBJ2-7, with D possibly being TRBD1 or TRBD2 (5 bases each). The CDR3 runs to 12 residues. The germline CDR1 and CDR2 sequences are MNHNS and SASEGT. V lost 6 bases to trimming and J lost 2 bases, with 8 bases between them. The CDR3 bases are TGTGCCAGCAGGAGGGACGCCTACGAGCAGTACTTC. Its translation: CASRRDAYEQYF.

There are a few counts of this clonotype. The chain joins TRBV3-1 to TRBJ2-1, with D possibly TRBD1 on 6 matching bases. V was trimmed by 4 bases and J by 4 bases, leaving 11 bases between them. The CDR3 has 14 residues. Germline V gene lookup returns CDR1 LGHDT and CDR2 YNNKEL (reference sequence). Here the CDR3 reads CASSPGTPYNEQFF. CDR3 bases: TGTGCCAGCAGCCCCGGGACACCTTACAATGAGCAGTTCTTC.

This clonotype was seen only a few times. The rearrangement links TRBV25-1 to TRBJ2-7, with D tentatively TRBD1 or TRBD2 (5 bases each). V gave up 3 bases and J gave up 3 bases, with 15 bases separating them. Germline V lookup: CDR1 MGHDK, CDR2 SYGVNS. There are 15 residues in the CDR3. Here the CDR3 reads CASSEGGDPSYEQYF. For the CDR3, the DNA is TGTGCCAGCAGTGAGGGTGGGGACCCAAGCTACGAGCAGTACTTC.

In this sample, this clonotype turned up a few times. J is TRBJ2-7 and V is TRBV27; TRBD2 might be the D (5 bases). CDR3 length: 15 residues. Germline V CDR1 and CDR2: MNHEY, SMNVEV (reference sequence). V dropped 5 bases and J dropped 0 bases, with 14 bases sitting between them. The CDR3 reads CASSAVPADSYEQYF. CDR3 DNA: TGTGCCAGCAGTGCCGTACCAGCGGACTCCTACGAGCAGTACTTC.

The table lists this clonotype with many counts. The rearrangement uses TRBV5-6 and TRBJ2-7; the D gene is possibly TRBD1 (6 bases). V lost 4 bases to trimming and J lost 3 bases, with 8 bases between them. From germline, CDR1 is SGHDT and CDR2 YYEEEE. The CDR3 totals 12 residues. The CDR3 DNA is TGTGCCAGCAGCAGGGACAACTACGAGCAGTACTTC. It yields the protein CASSRDNYEQYF. Filled out from reference TRBV5-6 and TRBJ2-7, the complete variable domain reads DAGVTQSPTHLIKTRGQQVTLRCSPKSGHDTVSWYQQALGQGPQFIFQYYEEEERQRGNFPDRFSGHQFPNYSSELNVNALLLGDSALYLCASSRDNYEQYFGPGTRLTVT.

This clonotype was detected ten times or more. The genes are TRBV5-4 and TRBJ2-3, with TRBD2 matching 8 bases. V shed 4 bases and J 6 bases; nucleotides not matched to a gene: 16. In germline, CDR1 is SGHNT, CDR2 YYREEE (reference sequence). The CDR3 has 17 residues. The CDR3 DNA sequence: TGTGCCAGCAGCCTGGGGGGTAGCGGGAAAGAGATGGATACGCAGTATTTT. Translating gives CASSLGGSGKEMDTQYF.

The V call is TRBV4-3, the J call TRBJ2-7; 8 nucleotides line up with TRBD1. J lost 1 base, V lost 3 bases, and 2 bases had no gene match. Germline values: CDR1 LGHNA, CDR2 YSLEER. The CDR3 loop spans 14 amino acids. The CDR3 sequence is CASSQQGASYEQYF. The DNA for the CDR3 is TGCGCCAGCAGCCAGCAGGGGGCTTCCTACGAGCAGTACTTC.

The chain combines TRBV2 with TRBJ2-3; 14 bases align to TRBD2. Germline V gene sequence: CDR1 SNHLY, CDR2 FYNNEI. J was trimmed by 3 bases and V by 6 bases; bases with no gene match: 11. The CDR3 totals 18 residues. The CDR3 DNA follows: TGTGCCAGCAGCTTTATACGAGGGACTAGCGGGAGAACAGATACGCAGTATTTT. Encoded protein: CASSFIRGTSGRTDTQYF. Supplemented by reference TRBV2 and TRBJ2-3, the full variable domain reads EPEVTQTPSHQVTQMGQEVILRCVPISNHLYFYWYRQILGQKVEFLVSFYNNEISEKSEIFDDQFSVERPDGSNFTLKIRSTKLEDSAMYFCASSFIRGTSGRTDTQYFGPGTRLTVL.

There are a few counts of this clonotype. The chain joins TRBV7-2 to TRBJ2-2; D not resolved. CDR1 and CDR2 from the germline V gene are SGHTA and FQGNSA. The CDR3 is 14 residues long. V lost 2 bases to trimming and J lost 6 bases, with 10 bases between them. For the CDR3, the DNA is TGTGCCAGCAGCTTATTAGGGATAGCCGGGGAGCTGTTTTTT. The encoded protein is CASSLLGIAGELFF.

The chain employs TRBV7-9 and TRBJ2-3; D unresolved. The germline V and J ends were trimmed by 6 bases and 4 bases, with 11 bases remaining between them. The V gene's germline CDR1 is SEHNR and CDR2 FQNEAQ (reference sequence). The CDR3 is 13 residues long. The CDR3 sequence: CASSRETPDTQYF. CDR3 nucleotide sequence: TGTGCCAGCAGTCGCGAGACTCCAGATACGCAGTATTTT.

The rearrangement uses TRBV7-6 and TRBJ2-1; 8 bases match TRBD2. Germline CDR1 reads SGHVS; CDR2 reads FNYEAQ. V dropped 5 bases and J dropped 6; count of bases not matched to a gene: 12. CDR3 length: 16 residues. This CDR3 reads CASSGGPGGWSNEQFF. DNA of the CDR3: TGTGCCAGCAGCGGCGGCCCGGGAGGGTGGAGCAATGAGCAGTTCTTC.

This clonotype has ten or more counts. The rearrangement joins TRBV7-9 to TRBJ1-1; D might be TRBD1 (5 bases). The CDR3 is made up of 14 amino acids. CDR1 SEHNR and CDR2 FQNEAQ come from the germline V gene (reference sequence). The germline V and J ends were trimmed by 3 bases and 6 bases, with 14 bases remaining between them. CDR3 amino acids: CASSFAGWDSEAFF. The CDR3 DNA follows: TGTGCCAGCAGCTTCGCGGGTTGGGACTCTGAAGCTTTCTTT.

In its sample, this clonotype was seen a few times. The chain carries TRBV12-3 or TRBV12-4 and TRBJ1-1; no clear D gene. Trimming removed 3 bases at V and 5 bases at J, with 4 bases between. The CDR3 sequence is 11 residues long. CDR3 amino acids: CASSLQTEAFF. CDR3 nucleotides: TGTGCCAGCAGTTTGCAGACTGAAGCTTTCTTT.

This clonotype was found many times. The chain is built from TRBV28 and TRBJ2-4; a possible D gene is TRBD1 (5 bases). CDR1 MDHEN and CDR2 SYDVKM come from the germline V gene. CDR3 size: 14 residues. With 3 bases removed from V and 1 base from J, the gap between germline ends came to 7 bases. For the CDR3, the DNA is TGTGCCAGCAGTTTTGCAGGGGCCAAAAACATTCAGTACTTC. It encodes CASSFAGAKNIQYF.

The chain couples TRBV5-4 to TRBJ1-1; D is unclear. The length of the CDR3 is 11 residues. Germline CDR1 reads SGHNT; CDR2 reads YYREEE (reference sequence). CDR3 coding DNA: TGTGTCCGACTGGGGAACACTGAAGCTTTCTTT. Translation: CVRLGNTEAFF.

A few counts support this clonotype. The rearrangement uses TRBV20-1 and TRBJ1-2; weak D call: TRBD1 (5 bases). V was cut by 1 base and J by 6 bases, with 6 bases left in between. This CDR3 region has 11 residues. The germline V gene has CDR1 DFQATT and CDR2 SNEGSKA (reference sequence). The CDR3 DNA sequence: TGCAGTGCTAGAGCGGGGGATGGCTACACCTTC. Amino acid sequence: CSARAGDGYTF.